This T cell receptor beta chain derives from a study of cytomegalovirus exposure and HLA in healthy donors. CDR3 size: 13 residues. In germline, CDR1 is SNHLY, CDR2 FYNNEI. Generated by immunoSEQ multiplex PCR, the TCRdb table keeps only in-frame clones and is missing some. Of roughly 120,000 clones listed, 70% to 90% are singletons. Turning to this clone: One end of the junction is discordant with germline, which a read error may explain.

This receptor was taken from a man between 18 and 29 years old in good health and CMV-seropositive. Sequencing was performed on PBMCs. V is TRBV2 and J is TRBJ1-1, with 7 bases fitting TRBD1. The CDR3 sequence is CASSQRQGEIGPF. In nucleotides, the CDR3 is TGTGCCAGCAGCCAACGACAGGGCGAGATAGGGCCTTTT. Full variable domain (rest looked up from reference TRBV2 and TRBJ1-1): EPEVTQTPSHQVTQMGQEVILRCVPISNHLYFYWYRQILGQKVEFLVSFYNNEISEKSEIFDDQFSVERPDGSNFTLKIRSTKLEDSAMYFCASSQRQGEIGPFGQGTRLTVV.